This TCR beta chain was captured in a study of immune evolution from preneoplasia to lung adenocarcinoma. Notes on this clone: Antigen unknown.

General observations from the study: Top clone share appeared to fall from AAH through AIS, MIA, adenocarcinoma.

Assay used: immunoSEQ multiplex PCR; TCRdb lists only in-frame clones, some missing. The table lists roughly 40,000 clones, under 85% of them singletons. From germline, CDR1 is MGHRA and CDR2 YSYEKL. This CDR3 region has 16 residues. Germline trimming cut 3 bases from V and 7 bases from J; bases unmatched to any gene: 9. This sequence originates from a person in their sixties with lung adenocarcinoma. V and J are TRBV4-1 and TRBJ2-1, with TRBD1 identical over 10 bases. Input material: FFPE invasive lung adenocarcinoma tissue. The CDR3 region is CASSQERTGGWNEQFF. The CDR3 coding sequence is TGCGCCAGCAGCCAGGAACGGACAGGGGGATGGAATGAGCAGTTCTTC.